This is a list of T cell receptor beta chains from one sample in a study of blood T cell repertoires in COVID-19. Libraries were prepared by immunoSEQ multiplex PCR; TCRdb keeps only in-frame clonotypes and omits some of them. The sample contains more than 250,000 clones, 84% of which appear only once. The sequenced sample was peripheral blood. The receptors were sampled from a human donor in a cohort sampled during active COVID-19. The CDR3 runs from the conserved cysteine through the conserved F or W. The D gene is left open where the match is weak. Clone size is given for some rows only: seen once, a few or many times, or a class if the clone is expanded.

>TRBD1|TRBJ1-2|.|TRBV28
CASSLSAKTGGYGYTF
TGTGCCAGCAGTTTATCCGCTAAAACAGGGGGCTATGGCTACACCTTC
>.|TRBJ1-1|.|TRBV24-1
CATSDHGRTPLLYLNTEAFF
TGTGCCACCAGTGATCACGGACGGACACCGCTACTTTACCTGAACACTGAAGCTTTCTTT
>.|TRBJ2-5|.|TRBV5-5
CASSSPQDPQETQYF
TGTGCCAGCAGCTCCCCACAGGATCCCCAAGAGACCCAGTACTTC
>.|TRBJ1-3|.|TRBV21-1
CASSWQCSGNTIYF
TGTGCCAGCAGTTGGCAGTGCTCTGGAAACACCATATATTTT
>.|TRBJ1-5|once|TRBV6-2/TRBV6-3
CASSYPGDMWPQHF
TGTGCCAGCAGTTACCCAGGGGACATGTGGCCCCAGCATTTT
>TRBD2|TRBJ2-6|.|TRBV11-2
CASSPGGSSGANVLTF
TGTGCCAGCAGCCCGGGGGGGAGCTCTGGGGCCAACGTCCTGACTTTC
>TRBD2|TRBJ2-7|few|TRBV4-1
CASSQDRGEGGEQYF
TGCGCCAGCAGCCAAGATCGTGGGGAGGGTGGTGAGCAGTACTTC
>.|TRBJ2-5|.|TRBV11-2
CASSFDRTRETQYF
TGTGCCAGCAGCTTCGATCGGACAAGGGAGACCCAGTACTTC
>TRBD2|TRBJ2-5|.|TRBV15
CATSRVPGGETQYF
TGTGCCACCAGCAGAGTCCCGGGGGGTGAGACCCAGTACTTC
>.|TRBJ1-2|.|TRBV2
CASSEQGANYGYTF
TGTGCCAGCAGTGAACAGGGCGCTAACTATGGCTACACCTTC
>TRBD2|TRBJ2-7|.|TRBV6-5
CASSYREAGYEQYF
TGTGCCAGCAGTTATCGGGAGGCGGGGTACGAGCAGTACTTC
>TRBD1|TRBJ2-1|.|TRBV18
CASSPEVGTGTYNEQFF
TGTGCCAGCTCACCAGAGGTAGGGACAGGGACCTACAATGAGCAGTTCTTC
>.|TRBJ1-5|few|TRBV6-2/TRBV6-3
CASSLHIRTVQPQHF
TGTGCCAGCAGCTTACACATACGGACAGTCCAGCCCCAGCATTTT
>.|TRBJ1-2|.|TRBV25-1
CASSEQGYGYTF
TGTGCCAGCAGTGAACAGGGATATGGCTACACCTTC
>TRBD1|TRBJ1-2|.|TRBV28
CASRTGGDMSGYTF
TGTGCCAGCAGAACAGGGGGCGATATGTCTGGCTACACCTTC
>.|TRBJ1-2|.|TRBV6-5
CASNNPGDLSGYTF
TGTGCCAGCAACAACCCAGGGGATCTGAGTGGCTACACCTTC
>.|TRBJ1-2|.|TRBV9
CASSGLPWGGLLYGYTF
TGTGCCAGCAGCGGGCTTCCCTGGGGGGGGCTGTTGTATGGCTACACCTTC
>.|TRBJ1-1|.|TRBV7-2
CASSRPGGQLRAFF
TGTGCCAGCAGCCGGCCCGGGGGGCAGCTGCGGGCTTTCTTT
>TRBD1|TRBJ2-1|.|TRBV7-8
CASSWTRGRVPYNEQFF
TGTGCCAGCAGCTGGACCAGGGGGCGCGTACCCTACAATGAGCAGTTCTTC
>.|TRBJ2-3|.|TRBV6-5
CASRSGQSSTDTQYF
TGTGCCAGCAGGTCGGGTCAATCTAGCACAGATACGCAGTATTTT
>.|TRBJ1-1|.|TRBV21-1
CASNLTANTEAFF
TGTGCCAGCAACCTTACAGCGAACACTGAAGCTTTCTTT
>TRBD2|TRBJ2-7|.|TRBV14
CASSPQRGLGSEQYF
TGTGCCAGCAGCCCCCAGCGGGGACTAGGATCCGAGCAGTACTTC
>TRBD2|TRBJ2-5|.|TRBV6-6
CASSLRLAGGLQETQYF
TGTGCCAGCAGTCTACGACTAGCGGGGGGGTTGCAAGAGACCCAGTACTTC
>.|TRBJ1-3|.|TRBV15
CATSREPGGNTIYF
TGTGCCACCAGCAGAGAGCCGGGTGGAAACACCATATATTTT
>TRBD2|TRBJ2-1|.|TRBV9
CASSSLTSGRYNEQFF
TGTGCCAGCAGCTCCCTGACTAGCGGGCGCTACAATGAGCAGTTCTTC
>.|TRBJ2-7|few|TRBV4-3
CASSRQTGNYEQYF
TGCGCCAGCAGCCGCCAAACAGGAAACTACGAGCAGTACTTC
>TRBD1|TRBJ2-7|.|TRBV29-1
CSVPGQGHREQYF
TGCAGCGTTCCCGGACAGGGCCATCGCGAGCAGTACTTC